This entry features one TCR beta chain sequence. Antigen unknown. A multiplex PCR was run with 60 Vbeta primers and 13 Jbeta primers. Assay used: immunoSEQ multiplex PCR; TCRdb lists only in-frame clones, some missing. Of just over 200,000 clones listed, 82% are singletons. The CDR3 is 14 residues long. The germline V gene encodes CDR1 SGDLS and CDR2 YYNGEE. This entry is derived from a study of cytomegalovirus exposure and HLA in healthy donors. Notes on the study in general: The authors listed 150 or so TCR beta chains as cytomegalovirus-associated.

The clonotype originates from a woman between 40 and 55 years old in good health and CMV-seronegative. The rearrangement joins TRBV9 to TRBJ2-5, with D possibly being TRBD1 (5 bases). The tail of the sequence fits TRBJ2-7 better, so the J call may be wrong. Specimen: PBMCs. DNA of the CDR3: TGTGCCAGCAGCGTAGATCGTCAGGGCGACGAGCAGTACTTC. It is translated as CASSVDRQGDEQYF.